This T cell receptor beta chain is drawn from a study of PD-1 blockade in mismatch repair-deficient tumors. Profiling relied on immunoSEQ multiplex PCR, and the TCRdb table lists in-frame clones only, not all of them. The sample comprises roughly 25,000 clones, over 80% of which are singletons, and just over 20% rests with the top ten. CDR1 and CDR2 from the germline V gene are SEHNR and FQNEAQ (reference sequence). V was clipped by 5 bases and J by 2 bases, with 16 bases between them. The CDR3 is 15 amino acids. This receptor was obtained from an adult with mismatch repair-deficient cancer. The sample in question was peripheral blood, obtained 12 weeks after starting pembrolizumab. This chain joins TRBV7-9 and TRBJ2-7; possibly TRBD2 for D (5 bases). In nucleotides, the CDR3 is TGTGCCAGCAGCCCCCGGACGGGATCCCCCTACGAGCAGTACTTC. Its translation: CASSPRTGSPYEQYF.